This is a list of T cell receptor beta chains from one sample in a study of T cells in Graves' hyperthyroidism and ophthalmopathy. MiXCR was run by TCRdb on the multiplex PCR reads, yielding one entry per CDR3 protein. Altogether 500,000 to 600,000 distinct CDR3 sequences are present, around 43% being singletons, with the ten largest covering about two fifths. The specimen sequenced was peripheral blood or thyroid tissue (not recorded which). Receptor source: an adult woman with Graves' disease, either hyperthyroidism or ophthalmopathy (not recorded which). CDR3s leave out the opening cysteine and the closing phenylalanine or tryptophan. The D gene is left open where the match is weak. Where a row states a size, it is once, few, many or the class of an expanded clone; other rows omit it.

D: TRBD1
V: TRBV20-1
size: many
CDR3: SAQEFGQGETEAF

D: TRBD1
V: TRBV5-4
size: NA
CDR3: ASSLAEGGQNSPLH

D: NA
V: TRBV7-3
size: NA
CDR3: ASSVMQGEAF

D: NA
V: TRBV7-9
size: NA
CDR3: ASSPLSEQY

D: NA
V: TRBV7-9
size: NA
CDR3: ASSSFRAAGELF

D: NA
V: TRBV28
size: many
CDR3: ASTVSQGNYGYT

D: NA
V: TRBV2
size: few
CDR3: ASRLVGVGDTQY

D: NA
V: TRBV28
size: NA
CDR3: ASSLASVRGELF

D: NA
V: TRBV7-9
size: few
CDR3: ASSQDPGTLSYEQY

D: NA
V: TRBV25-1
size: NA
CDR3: ASSESITRTGSYEQY

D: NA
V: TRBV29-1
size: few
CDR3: SARRDSGPLEQY

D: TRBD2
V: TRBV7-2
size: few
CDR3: ASSLLAGVYEQY

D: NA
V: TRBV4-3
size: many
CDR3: ASSQDLSRGTEAF

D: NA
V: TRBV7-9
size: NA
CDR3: ASSRGTAEKLF

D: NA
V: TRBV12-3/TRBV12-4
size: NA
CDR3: ASSFWTTRLF

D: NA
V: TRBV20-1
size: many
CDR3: SARDRTDHEKLF

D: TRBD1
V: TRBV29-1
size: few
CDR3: SVTPTGGCEQY

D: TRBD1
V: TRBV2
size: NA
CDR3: AAGTGEQY

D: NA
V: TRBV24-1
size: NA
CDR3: ATSDPPGELF

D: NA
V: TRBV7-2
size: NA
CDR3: ASSIYLCSVGTSGRDEQY

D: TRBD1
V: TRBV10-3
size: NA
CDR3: AISPDRVEQY

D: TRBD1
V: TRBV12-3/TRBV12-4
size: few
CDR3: ASSLRDRGRSPLH

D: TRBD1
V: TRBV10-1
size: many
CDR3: ASSVRGPTEAF

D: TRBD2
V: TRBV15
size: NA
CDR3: ATSSGLAGDRETQY

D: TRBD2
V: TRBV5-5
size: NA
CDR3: ASSTGLAGVSETQY

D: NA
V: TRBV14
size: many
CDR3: ASSRQLGRQETQY

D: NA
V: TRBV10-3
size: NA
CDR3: AIRGGQGNEQYFGANVLT

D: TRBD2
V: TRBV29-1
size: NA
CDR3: SGDGLAGGPGQF

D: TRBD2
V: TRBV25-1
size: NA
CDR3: ASSEVGRGDYNEQF

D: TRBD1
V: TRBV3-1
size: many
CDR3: ASSGRDRGPGYT

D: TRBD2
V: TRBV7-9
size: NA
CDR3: ASSPPSEAGGHYNEQF

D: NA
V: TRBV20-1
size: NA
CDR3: SAYRGGETQY

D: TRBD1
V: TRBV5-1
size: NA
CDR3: ASSEGGGTVRFDEQY

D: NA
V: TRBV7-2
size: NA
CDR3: ASSLGPYEKLF

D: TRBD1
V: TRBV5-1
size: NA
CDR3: ASSLRQGAPGTGELF

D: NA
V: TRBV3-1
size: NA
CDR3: ASSPLGALGYTEAF

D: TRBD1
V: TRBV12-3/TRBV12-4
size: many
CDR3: ASSLDRGPYQPQH

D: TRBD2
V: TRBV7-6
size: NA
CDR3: ASSLGLAGAMGETQY

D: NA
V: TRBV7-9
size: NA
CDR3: ASTDSSSYEQY

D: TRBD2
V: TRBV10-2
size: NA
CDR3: ASGGLAGGGGTVYEQY